These T cell receptor beta chains were read from a single sample in a study of cytomegalovirus exposure and HLA in healthy donors. Clones were sequenced by immunoSEQ multiplex PCR, and TCRdb holds only the in-frame ones, with some missing. The sample has 150,000 or so clones, 82% seen once. The sequenced material came from PBMCs. The origin of the receptors is a male donor in good health and CMV-seropositive. Both conserved end residues are part of each CDR3. Not every row has a clone size; where given, it reads once, few, many or a size class.

clone_size,j_call,v_call,cdr3_aa
.,TRBJ2-2,TRBV30,CAWSVSLAGAGELFF
.,TRBJ1-5,TRBV19,CASSIDVGGSQPQHF
.,TRBJ2-5,TRBV2,CASGAGTGKETQYF
.,TRBJ2-6,TRBV10-1,CASSESVAGGTGANVLTF
.,TRBJ1-2,TRBV15,CATRRDGTGGSVGGYTF
.,TRBJ2-2,TRBV4-3,CASSQGLAGGNTGELFF
.,TRBJ2-7,TRBV11-3,CASSPGTGSSYEQYF
.,TRBJ1-5,TRBV5-8,CASSLEWGGFGQPQHF
few,TRBJ2-6,TRBV25-1,CASSEADRVRANVLTF
once,TRBJ2-7,TRBV6-4,CASSEGASGSVYEQYF
.,TRBJ2-3,TRBV18,CASSPSADTQYF
.,TRBJ2-3,TRBV5-1,CASSRSPGATTDTQYF
.,TRBJ1-1,TRBV7-9,CSSSLSVGGGTEAFF
.,TRBJ1-5,TRBV28,CASRARGSNQPQHF
once,TRBJ1-2,TRBV2,CASRGAQNYGYTF
.,TRBJ1-4,TRBV15,CATSRDLNEKLFF
.,TRBJ2-3,TRBV4-3,CASSPGGPSTDTQYF
few,TRBJ2-1,TRBV19,CASSFRTANNEQFF
.,TRBJ1-4,TRBV5-1,CASSTGHDATNEKLFF
.,TRBJ1-5,TRBV7-9,CASSPGGAGGLGQPQHF
.,TRBJ2-1,TRBV11-2,CASSSTGMSYNEQFF
.,TRBJ1-4,TRBV7-2,CASSSHRGMGEKLFF
.,TRBJ1-1,TRBV5-4,CASSLVGGIDTEAFF
few,TRBJ1-6,TRBV6-1,CASSPWDIYNSPLHF
once,TRBJ1-1,TRBV4-3,CASSQARGSTEAFF
.,TRBJ2-7,TRBV9,CASSVGGGVQQYF
few,TRBJ1-2,TRBV18,CASSPPTGQSPNYGYTF
.,TRBJ2-1,TRBV6-6,CASRPGQVIQIEQFF
.,TRBJ2-7,TRBV10-2,CASSVGLAGGTEQYF
.,TRBJ2-1,TRBV4-1,CASSQVLTSGREYNEQFF
.,TRBJ1-4,TRBV5-1,CASSFGRGVDEKLFF
.,TRBJ2-7,TRBV7-2,CASSREATSGSFSYEQYF
.,TRBJ1-5,TRBV11-2,CASSLGAGQGEGPQHF